These 16 T cell receptor beta chains were all obtained from the same sample, sequenced in a study of cytomegalovirus exposure and HLA in healthy donors (dated by TCRdb to 2016 to 2017). The library relied on the immunoSEQ multiplex PCR assay. A mixture of 60 forward primers for TCR Vbeta segments and 13 reverse primers for TCR Jbeta segments was used in the multiplex PCR. Not all clones reach the TCRdb copy of this immuneACCESS table, which keeps in-frame sequences only. Checked studies attribute under half of the gap to unresolved V genes and leave the rest unexplained. The sample table contains around 120,000 clones; only one count was recorded for 74% of them. Over 2.5% of the sample comes from the top ten. Sequencing input: PBMCs. The origin of the receptors is a man over 45 in good health and CMV-seropositive.

The chain has TRBV10-3 and TRBJ2-3; the D gene is possibly TRBD2 (6 bases). CDR1 and CDR2 (germline): ENHRY, SYGVKD. Trimming left V 10 bases short and J 4 bases short, with 15 bases between. This CDR3 region has 13 residues. The CDR3 spells CATGGLGADTQYF. The CDR3 nucleotides are TGTGCCACCGGAGGGTTAGGGGCAGATACGCAGTATTTT.

The chain has TRBV27 and TRBJ2-1; 9 positions match TRBD1. Germline trimming cut 3 bases from V and 5 bases from J; bases unmatched to any gene: 2. The CDR3 has 14 residues. Germline V gene sequence: CDR1 MNHEY, CDR2 SMNVEV (reference sequence). This CDR3 reads CASSFWDRDNEQFF. CDR3 bases: TGTGCCAGCAGTTTTTGGGACAGGGACAATGAGCAGTTCTTC.

V and J are TRBV27 and TRBJ1-2; 7 bases match TRBD1. Germline V gene sequence: CDR1 MNHEY, CDR2 SMNVEV (reference sequence). Trimming removed 0 bases from V and 4 bases from J; junction bases left unmatched: 14. The CDR3 totals 18 residues. The CDR3 nucleotides read TGTGCCAGCAGTTTATCCCCCTACACAGGGGCCGGAGGCTATGGCTACACCTTC. Translation gives CASSLSPYTGAGGYGYTF.

This clone has only a few counts. The V gene is TRBV14, the J gene TRBJ1-4; D may be TRBD1 (5 bases). V was shortened by 1 base and J by 4 bases, with 13 bases between the two germline ends. Germline loops: CDR1 SGHDN, CDR2 FVKESK. The length of the CDR3 is 16 residues. CDR3 protein: CASSQGGPGNNEKLFF. CDR3 bases: TGTGCCAGCAGCCAAGGCGGACCAGGGAATAATGAAAAACTGTTTTTT.

The gene calls are TRBV7-3 and TRBJ2-1, with TRBD2 as a possible D gene (5 bases). The germline V gene encodes CDR1 SGHTA and CDR2 FQGTGA. Trimming removed 5 bases from V and 3 bases from J, with 14 bases in between. This CDR3 has 15 residues. CDR3 sequence: CASSPRTSIYNEQFF. The CDR3 coding sequence is TGTGCCAGCAGCCCCCGCACTAGTATCTACAATGAGCAGTTCTTC.

The CDR3 protein is CASSPRSPGQRVNEKLFF. The CDR3, as DNA: TGCGCCAGCAGCCCTAGATCTCCGGGACAGAGAGTGAATGAAAAACTGTTTTTT. The chain employs TRBV5-1 and TRBJ1-4, with 7 positions matching TRBD1. CDR1 SGHRS and CDR2 YFSETQ come from the germline V gene. The CDR3 is made up of 18 amino acids. Unmatched junction bases numbered 17, after V lost 4 bases and J lost 5 bases.

The chain joins TRBV7-8 to TRBJ2-5, with unresolved D. There are 16 residues in the CDR3. CDR1 SGHVS and CDR2 FQNEAQ come from the germline V gene. Trimming removed 0 bases from V and 5 bases from J, with 16 bases in between. CDR3: CASSLARVTVRETQYF. In DNA form, the CDR3 reads TGTGCCAGCAGCTTAGCGCGTGTGACTGTAAGGGAGACCCAGTACTTC. Variable domain in full (rest from reference TRBV7-8 and TRBJ2-5): GAGVSQSPRYKVAKRGQDVALRCDPISGHVSLFWYQQALGQGPEFLTYFQNEAQLDKSGLPSDRFFAERPEGSVSTLKIQRTQQEDSAVYLCASSLARVTVRETQYFGPGTRLLVL.

This chain connects TRBV6-5 to TRBJ1-1; D ambiguous. CDR1 MNHEY and CDR2 SVGAGI come from the germline V gene. V was clipped by 6 bases and J by 5 bases, with 13 bases between them. The CDR3 length is 13 residues. Here the CDR3 DNA reads TGTGCCAGCAGCCAACCTTTCGGTACTGAAGCTTTCTTT. Residues: CASSQPFGTEAFF.

The chain recombines TRBV19 with TRBJ1-1; 10 bases are a match to TRBD1. With V trimmed by 2 bases and J by 4 bases, 1 base remained unmatched. This CDR3 spans 14 amino acids. The germline V gene encodes CDR1 LNHDA and CDR2 SQIVND (reference sequence). The CDR3 region has the DNA TGTGCCAGTAGTATATGGACAGGGGGCACTGAAGCTTTCTTT. Its translation: CASSIWTGGTEAFF.

This clone was counted only a few times. This rearrangement joins TRBV11-2 to TRBJ2-1; TRBD2 matches 12 bases. V was clipped by 5 bases and J by 7 bases; unmatched bases: 3. The CDR3 consists of 14 residues. Germline assignment: CDR1 SGHAT and CDR2 FQNNGV. DNA for the CDR3: TGTGCCAGCAGCCCTAGCGGGGGGGTTAATGAGCAGTTCTTC. This gives the protein CASSPSGGVNEQFF.

This rearrangement joins TRBV28 to TRBJ2-1; no clear D gene. This CDR3 is 15 amino acids long. Trimming shortened V by 7 bases and J by 5 bases, and 18 bases separated the two germline ends. Germline lookup yields CDR1 MDHEN and CDR2 SYDVKM. This CDR3 is CASKTGGLGDNEQFF. The CDR3 nucleotides read TGTGCCAGCAAAACGGGTGGCCTAGGAGACAATGAGCAGTTCTTC.

This sequence joins TRBV5-1 and TRBJ2-7, with a tentative D call TRBD1 (5 bases). Germline V lookup: CDR1 SGHRS, CDR2 YFSETQ. The CDR3 has 15 residues. The V end was cut by 0 bases, the J end by 2 bases, with 12 bases between. Written as DNA, the CDR3 is TGCGCCAGCAGCTTGGGTGCAGGGCAAACCTACGAGCAGTACTTC. Protein product: CASSLGAGQTYEQYF.

This clone has just one count. The chain couples TRBV2 to TRBJ1-2; 9 bases are a match to TRBD1. The V gene end was trimmed by 1 base and the J gene end by 5 bases; junction bases not matched to a gene: 8. This CDR3 comprises 16 residues. Germline assignment: CDR1 SNHLY and CDR2 FYNNEI. CDR3 protein: CASSEGMGQGGYGYTF. The CDR3 nucleotides read TGTGCCAGCAGTGAAGGGATGGGACAGGGTGGGTATGGCTACACCTTC. Full variable domain (rest looked up from reference TRBV2 and TRBJ1-2): EPEVTQTPSHQVTQMGQEVILRCVPISNHLYFYWYRQILGQKVEFLVSFYNNEISEKSEIFDDQFSVERPDGSNFTLKIRSTKLEDSAMYFCASSEGMGQGGYGYTFGSGTRLTVV.

This clone was detected a few times. V and J are TRBV7-8 and TRBJ2-3; a possible D gene is TRBD1 (7 bases). The CDR3 is made up of 14 amino acids. V shed 4 bases and J shed 5 bases, with 13 bases lying between them. CDR1 is SGHVS, CDR2 FQNEAQ, per germline. CDR3 amino acids: CASSSNRGGDTQYF. CDR3 nucleotide sequence: TGTGCCAGCAGCTCAAACAGGGGAGGAGATACGCAGTATTTT.

The chain couples TRBV11-2 to TRBJ2-7; D perhaps matches TRBD1 (5 bases). Germline CDR1 and CDR2: SGHAT and FQNNGV. With 3 bases removed from V and 12 bases from J, the gap between germline ends came to 15 bases. The CDR3 is 12 residues long. DNA of the CDR3: TGTGCCAGCAGCTTTAGCAGGGATGGGGCGTACTTC. It codes for CASSFSRDGAYF.

The genes are TRBV18 and TRBJ1-2, with 8 bases that match TRBD1. Trimming took 3 bases from V and 4 from J; bases not matched to a gene: 7. CDR1 is KGHSH and CDR2 is LQKENI in the germline V gene. This CDR3 spans 15 amino acids. This chain's CDR3 is CASSPTMTGVYGYTF. CDR3 bases: TGTGCCAGCTCACCTACTATGACAGGGGTCTATGGCTACACCTTC.